Below, 19 T cell receptor beta chains from the same sample are listed, as sequenced in a study of T cell responses to AZD1222 COVID-19 vaccine (dated by TCRdb to 2020 to 2022). According to the study, the label for this sample's time point signals: about 28 days (+/-7) after the second vaccine dose. Library method: the immunoSEQ multiplex PCR assay. Held by TCRdb, this immuneACCESS table contains in-frame sequences only and omits some clones. Under half of the omission traces to an unresolved V gene where checked; the cause of the rest is unknown. For this sample the table gives 110,000 to 150,000 clones, of which around 90% were detected only once. 2.5% to 3.5% of the sample belongs to the ten largest clones. This sample comprised peripheral blood, obtained 28 days after the second AZD1222 dose. The receptors stem from an adult who received the AZD1222 COVID-19 vaccine.

V usage is TRBV7-2 and J usage is TRBJ2-6; no reliable D call. Germline-derived CDR1 and CDR2 are SGHTA and FQGNSA. The CDR3 is made up of 14 amino acids. The V end lost 6 bases, the J end lost 0 bases, and 6 bases lay between the germline ends. The CDR3 is CASRKTSGANVLTF. CDR3 nucleotide sequence: TGTGCCAGCAGGAAAACCTCTGGGGCCAACGTCCTGACTTTC.

The V call is TRBV5-1, the J call TRBJ1-1, with 8 bases that match TRBD1. Germline CDR1 reads SGHRS; CDR2 reads YFSETQ. The trim removed 5 bases at V and 4 bases at J, leaving 7 bases unmatched. The CDR3 covers 14 residues. CDR3 region: CASRQGVVSTEAFF. The CDR3 DNA sequence: TGCGCCAGCAGACAGGGGGTCGTCAGCACTGAAGCTTTCTTT.

Here the CDR3 DNA reads TGTGCCAGCAGCTTGTCTTCTCTAGCGGGGCTGGCCTCCTACGAGCAGTACTTC. This encodes CASSLSSLAGLASYEQYF. The gene calls are TRBV5-5 and TRBJ2-7; 9 bases map to TRBD2. Trimming removed 1 base from V and 0 bases from J; junction bases left unmatched: 11. CDR1 SGHKS and CDR2 YYEKEE come from the germline V gene (reference sequence). The CDR3 has 18 residues.

The chain combines TRBV18 with TRBJ2-1, with 7 bases identical to TRBD2. From germline, CDR1 is KGHSH and CDR2 LQKENI. The CDR3 runs to 14 residues. Trimming took 3 bases from V and 6 from J; bases not matched to a gene: 5. The CDR3 DNA follows: TGTGCCAGCTCACCTCTAGCGGAGGGCAATGAGCAGTTCTTC. It translates to CASSPLAEGNEQFF.

The table lists this clone with a count of one. This chain joins TRBV7-9 and TRBJ2-7, with 8 bases identical to TRBD2. The germline V gene has CDR1 SEHNR and CDR2 FQNEAQ (reference sequence). Germline trimming cut 2 bases from V and 4 bases from J; bases unmatched to any gene: 4. The CDR3 spans 14 residues. CDR3 nucleotide sequence: TGTGCCAGCAGCTTAAATACGGGGGGGTACGAGCAGTACTTC. This codes for CASSLNTGGYEQYF.

V and J are TRBV28 and TRBJ2-4; 9 nucleotides match TRBD1. Germline CDR1 reads MDHEN; CDR2 reads SYDVKM. The CDR3 extends over 14 amino acids. V lost 7 bases, J lost 8 bases, and 9 bases stayed unmatched. The CDR3 coding sequence is TGTGCCAGCATGGCACAGGGGGCTAGGGACATTCAGTACTTC. Translating it yields CASMAQGARDIQYF.

The chain uses TRBV29-1 and TRBJ2-5; D ambiguous. V was trimmed by 3 bases and J by 4 bases, leaving 15 bases between them. Germline V gives CDR1 SQVTM, CDR2 ANQGSEA. The CDR3 runs 14 residues. The CDR3 region has the DNA TGCAGCGTTGACGGACCCGGACGTCCAGAGACCCAGTACTTC. It codes for CSVDGPGRPETQYF.

The CDR3 sequence is CASSFGLRNTEAFF. Here the CDR3 DNA reads TGTGCCAGCAGCTTTGGTCTCAGGAACACTGAAGCTTTCTTT. V gene TRBV7-2 combines with J gene TRBJ1-1, with no clear D. There are 14 residues in the CDR3. Germline-derived CDR1 and CDR2 are SGHTA and FQGNSA. V was pared by 3 bases and J by 1 base, with 9 bases between.

V gene TRBV27 combines with J gene TRBJ2-7; 9 bases are shared with TRBD1. CDR1 is MNHEY and CDR2 is SMNVEV in the germline V gene (reference sequence). The CDR3 covers 13 residues. The J segment lost 3 bases and the V segment lost 8 bases, leaving 5 bases of the junction unmatched. The CDR3: CASCRQGGYEQYF. DNA of the CDR3: TGTGCCAGCTGCCGACAGGGGGGCTACGAGCAGTACTTC.

This clone has only one observation. One end of the junction varies from germline; a read error may be responsible. The rearrangement uses TRBV5-1 and TRBJ2-7; tentative D call: TRBD1 (6 bases). The CDR3 length is 16 residues. CDR1 and CDR2 from the germline V gene are SGHRS and YFSETQ. Here the CDR3 DNA reads TGCGCCAGCAGTTTGGGGTACAGGGAGTGGCCGTACGAGCAGTACTTC. Translation: CASSLGYREWPYEQYF.

V usage is TRBV14 and J usage is TRBJ2-1; D might be TRBD1 (5 bases). Germline assignment: CDR1 SGHDN and CDR2 FVKESK. This CDR3 has 16 residues. Trimming took off 0 bases at V and 5 bases at J, with 14 bases between the two ends. The CDR3 nucleotides are TGTGCCAGCAGCCAAGATTATTTCCAAGGGGACAATGAGCAGTTCTTC. Amino acid sequence: CASSQDYFQGDNEQFF.

The chain employs TRBV28 and TRBJ2-2; the D is unclear. Germline V gene sequence: CDR1 MDHEN, CDR2 SYDVKM. V shed 9 bases and J shed 0 bases, with 14 bases lying between them. There are 15 residues in the CDR3. As DNA, the CDR3 is TGTGCCAGTAGACCGGCAGGTTCGAACACCGGGGAGCTGTTTTTT. It yields the protein CASRPAGSNTGELFF.

V is TRBV6-5 and J is TRBJ2-7, with D perhaps TRBD2 (5 bases). This CDR3 comprises 14 residues. V was clipped by 4 bases and J by 5 bases, with 15 bases between them. Germline V gene lookup returns CDR1 MNHEY and CDR2 SVGAGI. DNA for the CDR3: TGTGCCAGCAGTTCAGGACTCCCTGTCCACGAGCAGTACTTC. This translates into CASSSGLPVHEQYF.

This clone was counted a few times. This sequence joins TRBV7-2 and TRBJ1-2; 7 nucleotides line up with TRBD1. The ends lost 5 bases at V and 4 bases at J; junction bases unmatched: 10. The germline V gene has CDR1 SGHTA and CDR2 FQGNSA. The CDR3 is 15 amino acids. This CDR3 reads CASSLSGTDIYGYTF. The CDR3, as DNA: TGTGCCAGCAGCCTATCCGGGACAGATATCTATGGCTACACCTTC.

This chain uses TRBV11-2 with TRBJ1-6, with D tentatively TRBD1 (5 bases). With 2 bases removed from V and 7 bases from J, the gap between germline ends came to 21 bases. Germline values: CDR1 SGHAT, CDR2 FQNNGV. CDR3 size: 18 residues. CDR3 loop: CASSLRITGDVGNSPLHF. The CDR3 DNA reads as TGTGCCAGCAGCTTAAGAATAACCGGGGACGTGGGGAATTCACCCCTCCACTTT.

This clone was detected once. The chain carries TRBV7-9 and TRBJ1-1; D perhaps matches TRBD1 (5 bases). Trimming pared 1 base from V and 6 bases from J, leaving 6 bases between. In germline, CDR1 is SEHNR, CDR2 FQNEAQ (reference sequence). The CDR3 runs 12 residues. In nucleotides, the CDR3 is TGTGCCAGCAGCTTAGGAGGGGCTGAAGCTTTCTTT. Translating gives CASSLGGAEAFF.

V is TRBV28 and J is TRBJ1-2, with TRBD1 as a possible D gene (5 bases). This CDR3 comprises 18 residues. Germline CDR1 MDHEN, CDR2 SYDVKM. Trimming shortened V by 7 bases and J by 4 bases, and 28 bases separated the two germline ends. CDR3 DNA sequence: TGTGCCAGCATTTCAATCGGGCAGGTTAACATAAGGGGCTATGGCTACACCTTC. Translating gives CASISIGQVNIRGYGYTF.

The genes are TRBV19 and TRBJ1-1; possibly TRBD1 for D (6 bases). This CDR3 comprises 14 residues. Germline V gives CDR1 LNHDA, CDR2 SQIVND (reference sequence). The V gene lost 1 base and the J gene lost 6 bases, with 12 bases spanning the gap. CDR3 in DNA: TGTGCCAGTAGTATAGGGGGGGCCGACGCTGAAGCTTTCTTT. This codes for CASSIGGADAEAFF.

This chain uses TRBV30 with TRBJ2-7; D possibly corresponds to TRBD2 (6 bases). Trimming cost V 5 bases and J 6 bases, with 14 bases left between them. CDR1 is GTSNPN and CDR2 is SVGIG in the germline V gene (reference sequence). The CDR3 sequence is 12 residues long. In DNA form, the CDR3 reads TGTGCCTGGGCGGGTGGGGGAGGCGAGCAGTACTTC. This translates into CAWAGGGGEQYF.